The clone carrying this TCR beta chain was counted many times. Its antigen remains unidentified. TCRdb reprocessed the 5' RACE reads via MiXCR and lists one record per CDR3 protein. This sample has about 20,000 distinct CDR3 sequences, with just over 2% found just once. Either OKT3 anti-CD3 antibody or CD3/CD28 beads expanded T cells from blood mononuclear cells over approximately three days. The entry originates in a study of beta chain bispecific antibodies for T cell cancers. Whole-study context: Jurkat cells expressed TRBV12-3; HPB-ALL cells expressed TRBV5-5.

Regarding the study as a whole: After anti-TRBV12 rather than anti-CD19 exposure, TRBV12-3 made up 97% to 99% less of total TRBV signal. Normal T cells contributed less of the targeted TRBV signal than the leukemia cells did.

Deletions cut 0 bases from V and 0 bases from J, with 9 bases between. The CDR3 runs to 15 residues. CDR1 is MNHEY, CDR2 SVGAGI, per germline. V and J are TRBV6-5 and TRBJ2-7; TRBD2 is a possible D gene (5 bases). The sequencing used healthy donor T cells cultured with leukemia cells, collected from a culture containing a bispecific antibody targeting TCR Vbeta12. The sequence was obtained from a human donor in good health. Some clones in this sample may be carry-over from other donors' samples. CDR3 residues: CASSYSRAGSYEQYF. In nucleotides, the CDR3 is TGTGCCAGCAGTTACTCGAGGGCAGGCTCCTACGAGCAGTACTTC.